This record concerns one T cell receptor beta chain sequence. The sample originates from a study of technical replicates of blood from a few donors. The protocol was immunoSEQ multiplex PCR, while the TCRdb copy is restricted to in-frame clones and leaves out a portion. The data contain around 89,000 clones, around 96% of them singletons. CDR1 and CDR2 from the germline V gene are KGHSH and LQKENI. V lost 8 bases, J lost 3 bases, and 10 bases stayed unmatched. The CDR3 runs 15 residues. The sequenced sample consisted of T cells isolated from PBMCs. The clonotype comes from a human donor in good health. The V gene is TRBV18, the J gene TRBJ2-3; TRBD2 aligns across 8 bases. As DNA, the CDR3 is TGTGCCAGCCCTCCGAGGGGACTAGTAACAGATACGCAGTATTTT. Its protein product is CASPPRGLVTDTQYF.